These T cell receptor beta chains were read from a single sample in a study of regulatory T cells in long-lasting Graves disease. In TCRdb, the multiplex PCR reads were re-called with MiXCR into one record per CDR3 protein. The sample consists of roughly 500,000 distinct CDR3 sequences, under 25% of them appearing once. The input for sequencing was peripheral blood mononuclear cells (PBMCs), taken when the disease was refractory, from a patient treated with antithyroid drugs. These receptors were taken from a female donor with Graves disease. Both conserved end residues are trimmed from each CDR3.

ASSVKGGIVDEQF,TRBJ2-1,TRBV9
ATSGLGTEAF,TRBJ1-1,TRBV24-1
ASSKGQGGWEQY,TRBJ2-7,TRBV27
ASSSGLAGGWETQY,TRBJ2-5,TRBV6-9
ASSLIAGEDEQF,TRBJ2-1,TRBV7-2
ASSQDISSGYEQC,TRBJ2-7,TRBV3-2
ASSSHPLKTGELF,TRBJ2-2,TRBV7-2
SAPRSGTDYGYT,TRBJ1-2,TRBV20-1
SASMGSTDNQPQH,TRBJ1-5,TRBV20-1
SARDRGSGTDTQY,TRBJ2-3,TRBV20-1
ASSLYGTGLGYT,TRBJ1-2,TRBV5-5
SASPGLAASEQY,TRBJ2-7,TRBV20-1
ASSEAPPYEQY,TRBJ2-7,TRBV6-1
ASSPGGFSYEQY,TRBJ2-7,TRBV7-7
AISDSGDSYEQY,TRBJ2-7,TRBV10-3
ARGGGRGKNRAEQY,TRBJ2-7,TRBV2
ASSLVQGASDGYT,TRBJ1-2,TRBV5-1
ASSNIPETQY,TRBJ2-5,TRBV19
ASSQDPGGETQY,TRBJ2-5,TRBV4-3
ASSPRSGSSYNEQF,TRBJ2-1,TRBV28
ASSQDPYPADT,TRBJ1-2,TRBV4-2
AISESDRGTGTGELF,TRBJ2-2,TRBV10-3
ASCRGGDNEQF,TRBJ2-1,TRBV28
AISDRLNSPLH,TRBJ1-6,TRBV28
ASSLAVEHGYT,TRBJ1-2,TRBV7-9
SASTSGWSEETQY,TRBJ2-5,TRBV20-1
ASSLDINYGYT,TRBJ1-2,TRBV7-2
ASTLGGSPLH,TRBJ1-6,TRBV19
ASSYSPAPSPVGYT,TRBJ1-2,TRBV6-5
ASSPAVGVGYGYT,TRBJ1-2,TRBV7-9
AWSKGQHGNGYT,TRBJ1-2,TRBV30
ASSFYKLGGLEDWLGEKLF,TRBJ1-4,TRBV28
ASSHKPISNYGYT,TRBJ1-2,TRBV3-1
ASITTGEKLF,TRBJ1-4,TRBV28
ASSLTQDRGVAF,TRBJ1-1,TRBV12-3/TRBV12-4
AISLGLAGGLRELF,TRBJ2-2,TRBV10-3
ASSRLGQGDKGTNEKLF,TRBJ1-4,TRBV4-1
AWSAGRGNQPQH,TRBJ1-5,TRBV30